This is a list of T cell receptor beta chains from one sample in a study of CD8 T cells in Susac syndrome. TCRdb redid the calling of the immunoSEQ multiplex PCR reads with MiXCR, one entry per CDR3 protein. Among roughly 220,000 distinct CDR3 sequences listed, about 95% were seen once. Sequencing used CD4+ T cells from PBMCs. These receptors all come from a human donor with Susac syndrome. Both conserved end residues are trimmed from each CDR3. Clone size, where shown, is once, few, many, or a class for clones that have expanded.

cdr3_aa: ATTRTGYYNEQF; v_call: TRBV3-1; clone_size: -
cdr3_aa: ASSPRGSGEGTEAF; v_call: TRBV7-2; clone_size: -
cdr3_aa: ASTAGPTNEKLF; v_call: TRBV12-3/TRBV12-4; clone_size: -
cdr3_aa: SASSPGRSYEQY; v_call: TRBV20-1; clone_size: -
cdr3_aa: ASSGGAETYEQY; v_call: TRBV12-3/TRBV12-4; clone_size: -
cdr3_aa: AGTTGIGTEAF; v_call: TRBV30; clone_size: -
cdr3_aa: ASSKSGTGSSPLH; v_call: TRBV7-2; clone_size: once
cdr3_aa: ASSQDVAGGMNEQF; v_call: TRBV4-2; clone_size: -
cdr3_aa: ASGTGQETQY; v_call: TRBV19; clone_size: -
cdr3_aa: ASSLRGAADTELF; v_call: TRBV11-2; clone_size: -
cdr3_aa: ASRVEGRYEQY; v_call: TRBV11-1; clone_size: -
cdr3_aa: ATSSVRRAMNTEAF; v_call: TRBV15; clone_size: -
cdr3_aa: SAAAGTGFNEKLF; v_call: TRBV29-1; clone_size: -
cdr3_aa: SARSYGTGWSETQY; v_call: TRBV20-1; clone_size: -
cdr3_aa: ASSSSSLITEAF; v_call: TRBV27; clone_size: -
cdr3_aa: ASNSGTGVTPSGYT; v_call: TRBV19; clone_size: -
cdr3_aa: SARMRGEYNSPLH; v_call: TRBV20-1; clone_size: -
cdr3_aa: ASSLETGAGNSPLH; v_call: TRBV12-3/TRBV12-4; clone_size: -
cdr3_aa: ASSLESVVSGT; v_call: TRBV5-1; clone_size: once
cdr3_aa: ASSLAGADSPLH; v_call: TRBV5-1; clone_size: -
cdr3_aa: ASSQDRDRDLATNEKLF; v_call: TRBV4-1; clone_size: -
cdr3_aa: ASSLTQGQPQH; v_call: TRBV7-9; clone_size: -
cdr3_aa: SALPRAGTDTQY; v_call: TRBV20-1; clone_size: once
cdr3_aa: ASSEAGAGRRYEQY; v_call: TRBV6-1; clone_size: -
cdr3_aa: SVDNRDTYEQY; v_call: TRBV29-1; clone_size: -
cdr3_aa: ASSLEGWGTTSYNEQF; v_call: TRBV11-3; clone_size: -
cdr3_aa: SVRTGGDFGELF; v_call: TRBV29-1; clone_size: -
cdr3_aa: SARPGGTNYGYT; v_call: TRBV20-1; clone_size: -
cdr3_aa: ASTRSETNEKLF; v_call: TRBV25-1; clone_size: -